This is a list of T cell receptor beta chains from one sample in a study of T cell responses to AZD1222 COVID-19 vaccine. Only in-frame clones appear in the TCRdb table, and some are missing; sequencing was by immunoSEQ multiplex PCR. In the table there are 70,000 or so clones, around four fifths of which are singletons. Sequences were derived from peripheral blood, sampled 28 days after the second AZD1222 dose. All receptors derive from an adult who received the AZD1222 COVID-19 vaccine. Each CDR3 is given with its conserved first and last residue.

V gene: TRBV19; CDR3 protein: CASGLAGADTQYF
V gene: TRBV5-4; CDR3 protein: CASSVSTLLSYNEQFF
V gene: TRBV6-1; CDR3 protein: CASSEHVNSNQPQHF
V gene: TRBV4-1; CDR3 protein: CASSPTGLSLSYEQYF
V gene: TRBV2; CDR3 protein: CASGGAARIQYF
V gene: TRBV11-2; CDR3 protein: CASSNLRGRGQYF
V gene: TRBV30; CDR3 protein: CAWSLAGPYYNEQFF
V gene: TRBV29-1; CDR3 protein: CSVVTGDNQPQHF
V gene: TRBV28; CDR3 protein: CASSGIANLDRLYF
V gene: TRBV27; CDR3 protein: CASRPDSYNSPLHF
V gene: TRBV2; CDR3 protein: CASSDRVRGSYEQYF
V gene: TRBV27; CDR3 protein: CASSPTRYNEQFF
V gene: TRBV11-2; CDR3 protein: CASSLEGGYQETQYF
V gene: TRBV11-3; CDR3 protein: CASSFLSSGKDTQYF
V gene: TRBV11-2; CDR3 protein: CASSLVSGTSFF
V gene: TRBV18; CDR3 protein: CASSRLTRSDTQYF
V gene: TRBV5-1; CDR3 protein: CASSPLTGAYEQYF
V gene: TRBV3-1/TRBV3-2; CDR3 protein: CASSQSTGGPEKLFF
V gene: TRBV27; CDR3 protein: CASSPSGGAWTDTQYF
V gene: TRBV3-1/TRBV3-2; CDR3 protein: CASSPPHSTLRELFF
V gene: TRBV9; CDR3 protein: CASSLSWGYEQYF
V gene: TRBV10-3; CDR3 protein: CATTGDYEQYF
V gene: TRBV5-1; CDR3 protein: CASSLTVGGQSHEQYF
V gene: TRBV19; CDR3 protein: CASSILGTSGAGNEQFF
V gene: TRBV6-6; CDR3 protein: CASSGPEESNQPQHF
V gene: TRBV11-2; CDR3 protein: CASSPLSGKGEKLFF
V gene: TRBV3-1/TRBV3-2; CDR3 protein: CASSQDRRYEQYF
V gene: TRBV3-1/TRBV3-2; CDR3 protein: CASSQYRDGNTIYF
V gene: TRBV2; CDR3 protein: CATGEGENTGELFF
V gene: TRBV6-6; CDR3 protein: CATGRVIADTQYF
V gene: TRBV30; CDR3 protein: CAWSVLAYEQFF
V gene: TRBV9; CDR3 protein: CASSVTGALPDTQYF
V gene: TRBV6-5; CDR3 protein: CASRGQSSYNEQFF
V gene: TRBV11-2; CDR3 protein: CASGYGPNQPQHF
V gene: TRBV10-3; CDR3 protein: CAISDWGNFAGSAKNIQYF
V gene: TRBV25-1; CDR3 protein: CASSDPHREGNNEQFF
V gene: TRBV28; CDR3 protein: CASSPQDRDAEQFF
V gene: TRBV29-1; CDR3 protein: CSVWGAHEQFF
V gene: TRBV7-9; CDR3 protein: CASSAGLNSGSEETQYF
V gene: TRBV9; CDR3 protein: CASSPLRNSYEQYF
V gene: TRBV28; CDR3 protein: CASRDRDNQPQHF
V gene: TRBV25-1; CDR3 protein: CASSEFKGGEQYF
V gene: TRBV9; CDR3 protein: CASSVASGGAWWETQYF
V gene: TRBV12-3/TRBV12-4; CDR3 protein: CASSPTGVYEQYF
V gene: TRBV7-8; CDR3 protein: CASSPPRGDEQYF
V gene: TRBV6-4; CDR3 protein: CASSPGQGSETQYF
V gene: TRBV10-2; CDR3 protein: CASSSGTGALNYGYTF
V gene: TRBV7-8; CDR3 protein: CASSFSPNEQFF
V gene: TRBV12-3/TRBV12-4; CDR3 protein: CASSRRVNTEAFF
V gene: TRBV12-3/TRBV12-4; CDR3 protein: CASSSQQGAEAFF
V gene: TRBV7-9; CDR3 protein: CASSPAGSNTEAFF
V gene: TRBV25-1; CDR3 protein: CASSRNLGYTF
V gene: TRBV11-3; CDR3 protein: CASSLSGGASVGYTF
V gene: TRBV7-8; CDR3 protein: CASSITYRGDIQYF
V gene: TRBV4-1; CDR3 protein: CASSQAGQGIVSGGYTF
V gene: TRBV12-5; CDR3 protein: CASGLLLSGKYQETQYF
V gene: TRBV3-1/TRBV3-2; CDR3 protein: CASSQKGTDTQYF
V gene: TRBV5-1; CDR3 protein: CASSLLAGGSTDTQYF
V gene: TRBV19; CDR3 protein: CASSWTNNEQYF